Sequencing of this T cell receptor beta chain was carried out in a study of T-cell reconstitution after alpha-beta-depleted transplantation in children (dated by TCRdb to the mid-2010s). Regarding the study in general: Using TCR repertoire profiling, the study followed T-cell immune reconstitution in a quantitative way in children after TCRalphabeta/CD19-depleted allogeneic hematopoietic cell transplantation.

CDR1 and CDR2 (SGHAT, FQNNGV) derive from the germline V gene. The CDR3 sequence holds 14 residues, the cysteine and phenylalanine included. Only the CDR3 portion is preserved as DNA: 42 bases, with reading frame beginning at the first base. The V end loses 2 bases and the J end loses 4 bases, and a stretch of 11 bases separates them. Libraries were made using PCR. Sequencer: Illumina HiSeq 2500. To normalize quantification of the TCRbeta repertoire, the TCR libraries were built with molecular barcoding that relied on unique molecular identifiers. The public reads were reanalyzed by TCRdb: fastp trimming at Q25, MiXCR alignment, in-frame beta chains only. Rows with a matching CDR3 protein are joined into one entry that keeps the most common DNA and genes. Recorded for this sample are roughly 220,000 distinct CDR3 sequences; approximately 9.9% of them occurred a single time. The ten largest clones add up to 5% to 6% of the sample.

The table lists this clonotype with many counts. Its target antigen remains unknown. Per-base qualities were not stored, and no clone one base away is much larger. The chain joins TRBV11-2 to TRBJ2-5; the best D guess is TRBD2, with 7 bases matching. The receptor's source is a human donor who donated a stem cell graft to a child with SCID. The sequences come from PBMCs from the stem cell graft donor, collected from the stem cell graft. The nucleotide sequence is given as TGTGCCAGCAGCTTACCGGGGGGCACAGAGACCCAGTACTTC. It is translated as CASSLPGGTETQYF.